This T cell receptor beta chain comes out of a study of cytotoxic CD8 clonotypes in ibrutinib-treated CLL. About the research overall: Partial responses totalled approximately 24 and complete responses 2; after median approximately 6 years, roughly 14 remained remitted and roughly twelve progressed.

TCR beta libraries used roughly 2 micrograms of DNA from cryopreserved PBMCs. TCRdb keeps only in-frame clones here, not all; method: immunoSEQ multiplex PCR. There are 250,000 or so clones in the sample; roughly 70% occur only once, and 15% lies in the top ten. From germline, CDR1 is MNHEY and CDR2 SVGAGI. The CDR3 is made up of 15 amino acids. The V segment lost 0 bases and the J segment 4 bases; nucleotides outside the gene matches: 5. This clone was seen more than once but under ten times. The source is a human donor with chronic lymphocytic leukemia. This sequence joins TRBV6-5 and TRBJ1-1; 7 bases agree with TRBD1. The sample here was PBMCs, taken after 24 months of ibrutinib treatment. The CDR3 spells CASSYSKTGSTEAFF. The CDR3 DNA reads TGTGCCAGCAGTTACTCGAAGACAGGGAGCACTGAAGCTTTCTTT.